Each of the 18 T cell receptor beta chains below was sequenced from the same sample in a study of T cell responses to AZD1222 COVID-19 vaccine. Clones were read by immunoSEQ multiplex PCR, and TCRdb kept only the in-frame ones, dropping some. The table includes 120,000 to 150,000 clones, roughly 90% detected once. Sequencing was performed on peripheral blood, taken 28 days after the second AZD1222 dose. The receptors stem from an adult who received the AZD1222 COVID-19 vaccine.

The CDR3 nucleotides are TGCAGCGTTGGGGCGGGATTCAATCAGCCCCAGCATTTT. Translated: CSVGAGFNQPQHF. This rearrangement joins TRBV29-1 to TRBJ1-5; D not resolved. V dropped 4 bases and J dropped 3 bases, with 10 bases sitting between them. This CDR3 spans 13 amino acids. The V gene's germline CDR1 is SQVTM and CDR2 ANQGSEA.

The CDR3 region has the DNA TGTGCCTGTGATGGGGGGTTGCCGAGCTATGGCTACACCTTC. Translation: CACDGGLPSYGYTF. The V and J genes are TRBV28 and TRBJ1-2; a weak D match, TRBD1 (5 bases). The V gene's germline CDR1 is MDHEN and CDR2 SYDVKM. The CDR3 is 14 amino acids. V gave up 11 bases and J gave up 4 bases, with 20 bases separating them.

The V and J genes are TRBV7-9 and TRBJ2-7, with D perhaps being TRBD1 or TRBD2 (6 bases each). The V gene's germline CDR1 is SEHNR and CDR2 FQNEAQ (reference sequence). This CDR3 region has 16 residues. Deletions cut 0 bases from V and 1 base from J, with 13 bases between. CDR3 region: CASSLARGQGSYEQYF. The CDR3 region has the DNA TGTGCCAGCAGCTTAGCGCGGGGCCAGGGGTCCTACGAGCAGTACTTC. The full variable domain, in which reference TRBV7-9 and TRBJ2-7 provide the parts outside the CDR3, is DTGVSQNPRHKITKRGQNVTFRCDPISEHNRLYWYRQTLGQGPEFLTYFQNEAQLEKSRLLSDRFSAERPKGSFSTLEIQRTEQGDSAMYLCASSLARGQGSYEQYFGPGTRLTVT.

The sample holds one count of this clone. A single base separates this from a much larger clone, so it may be a read error. This chain connects TRBV28 to TRBJ2-2; 7 bases match TRBD1. CDR1 and CDR2 (germline): MDHEN, SYDVKM. This CDR3 region has 13 residues. The J segment lost 6 bases and the V segment lost 6 bases, leaving 4 bases of the junction unmatched. The CDR3: CASSPQGAGELFF. CDR3 coding DNA: TGTGCCAGCAGCCCTCAGGGGGCCGGGGAGCTGTTTTTT. Complete variable domain (other parts from reference TRBV28 and TRBJ2-2): DVKVTQSSRYLVKRTGEKVFLECVQDMDHENMFWYRQDPGLGLRLIYFSYDVKMKEKGDIPEGYSVSREKKERFSLILESASTNQTSMYLCASSPQGAGELFFGEGSRLTVL.

This chain uses TRBV18 with TRBJ2-1; no clear D. In germline, CDR1 is KGHSH, CDR2 LQKENI. The V and J ends lost 1 base and 6 bases respectively, with 7 bases between them. This CDR3 region has 13 residues. CDR3 residues: CASSPLSINEQFF. The CDR3 nucleotides are TGTGCCAGCTCACCACTGTCGATCAATGAGCAGTTCTTC.

The chain uses TRBV5-6 and TRBJ2-3, with a weak D call TRBD2 (6 bases). Germline values: CDR1 SGHDT, CDR2 YYEEEE. V gave up 4 bases and J gave up 6 bases, with 15 bases separating them. The CDR3 extends over 14 amino acids. This CDR3 reads CASSRLTGGDTQYF. The DNA for the CDR3 is TGTGCCAGCAGCCGACTTACTGGGGGGGATACGCAGTATTTT.

The V gene is TRBV7-9, the J gene TRBJ1-3; D gene uncertain. This CDR3 contains 14 residues. V lost 1 base, J lost 2 bases, and 6 bases lay in between. Germline V gene data show CDR1 as SEHNR and CDR2 as FQNEAQ (reference sequence). The CDR3 sequence: CASSLERPGNTIYF. The CDR3 DNA is TGTGCCAGCAGCTTAGAACGGCCTGGAAACACCATATATTTT.

The CDR3, as DNA: TGTGCCAGCAGCTTCCAGACAGGATTGGCGGAAAAACTGTTTTTT. Its protein is CASSFQTGLAEKLFF. This chain joins TRBV5-5 and TRBJ1-4; tentatively, D is TRBD1 (6 bases). The CDR3 sequence is 15 residues long. Germline-derived CDR1 and CDR2 are SGHKS and YYEKEE (reference sequence). V lost 2 bases to trimming and J lost 8 bases, with 16 bases between them.

This sequence joins TRBV19 and TRBJ2-1; 7 nucleotides line up with TRBD1. The CDR3 contains 15 residues. CDR1 is LNHDA and CDR2 is SQIVND in the germline V gene (reference sequence). V trimming: 6 bases; J trimming: 7 bases; junction bases outside the gene matches: 12. Here the CDR3 reads CASRKRDSKVNEQFF. The CDR3 coding sequence is TGTGCCAGTAGAAAACGGGACAGCAAAGTTAATGAGCAGTTCTTC. The variable domain in full, completed from reference TRBV19 and TRBJ2-1, reads DGGITQSPKYLFRKEGQNVTLSCEQNLNHDAMYWYRQDPGQGLRLIYYSQIVNDFQKGDIAEGYSVSREKKESFPLTVTSAQKNPTAFYLCASRKRDSKVNEQFFGPGTRLTVL.

The chain has TRBV28 and TRBJ2-3; D unclear. This CDR3 is 14 amino acids long. CDR1 is MDHEN and CDR2 is SYDVKM in the germline V gene. V was trimmed by 5 bases and J by 4 bases, leaving 13 bases between them. The CDR3 spells CASSPSHSADTQYF. DNA of the CDR3: TGTGCCAGCAGTCCGTCCCACTCCGCAGATACGCAGTATTTT.

The V call is TRBV30, the J call TRBJ1-4; D is ambiguous. The CDR3 consists of 12 residues. Trimming shortened V by 7 bases and J by 2 bases, and 8 bases separated the two germline ends. Germline CDR1 GTSNPN, CDR2 SVGIG (reference sequence). The CDR3 DNA follows: TGTGCCTATGGACGGACTAATGAAAAACTGTTTTTT. The encoded protein is CAYGRTNEKLFF. The full variable domain, with the rest looked up from reference TRBV30 and TRBJ1-4, is SQTIHQWPATLVQPVGSPLSLECTVEGTSNPNLYWYRQAAGRGLQLLFYSVGIGQISSEVPQNLSASRPQDRQFILSSKKLLLSDSGFYLCAYGRTNEKLFFGSGTQLSVL.

This clone was found once. V and J are TRBV2 and TRBJ1-1; the D gene is possibly TRBD1 (5 bases). The CDR3 is 15 amino acids. V shed 2 bases and J shed 0 bases, with 10 bases lying between them. Germline loops: CDR1 SNHLY, CDR2 FYNNEI. The CDR3 DNA sequence: TGTGCCAGCAGTGAAAGACAGATAATGAACACTGAAGCTTTCTTT. Protein product: CASSERQIMNTEAFF.

The chain is built from TRBV6-6 and TRBJ2-3, with 10 bases fitting TRBD2. V trimming: 0 bases; J trimming: 14 bases; junction bases outside the gene matches: 14. Germline CDR1 reads MNHNY; CDR2 reads SVGAGI (reference sequence). This CDR3 has 16 residues. CDR3 residues: CASSYSGGTSVYTGYF. As DNA, the CDR3 is TGTGCCAGCAGTTACTCGGGGGGGACTAGCGTATATACGGGGTATTTT.

The chain carries TRBV3-1 (or the pseudogene TRBV3-2) and TRBJ2-1, with TRBD1 identical over 8 bases. The CDR3 spans 17 residues. CDR1 and CDR2 (germline): LGHDT, YNNKEL (reference sequence). Trimming took 4 bases from V and 3 from J; bases not matched to a gene: 11. The CDR3 coding sequence is TGTGCCAGCAGCCCCCAGGGGGCAGGTGTTGGCTACAATGAGCAGTTCTTC. This translates into CASSPQGAGVGYNEQFF.

The V call is TRBV6-2 or TRBV6-3, the J call TRBJ2-7, with D possibly matching TRBD2 (6 bases). Between the trimmed V and J ends, which lost 4 bases and 7 bases, there was a span of 11 bases. The germline V gene encodes CDR1 MNHEY and CDR2 SVGEGT. This CDR3 is built from 12 residues. In nucleotides, the CDR3 is TGTGCCAGCAGTTTTCCGCGGGGAGAGCAGTACTTC. Its protein product is CASSFPRGEQYF.

This chain links TRBV6-1 with TRBJ2-7; D not resolved. The germline V gene encodes CDR1 MNHNS and CDR2 SASEGT. V lost 0 bases and J lost 5, with 5 bases in between. This CDR3 is built from 12 residues. CDR3 DNA: TGTGCCAGCAGTGAAGCCCCTAACGAGCAGTACGTC. Translating it yields CASSEAPNEQYV.

The rearrangement joins TRBV6-5 to TRBJ1-4; D gene ambiguous. V shed 5 bases and J shed 0 bases, with 10 bases lying between them. This CDR3 is 15 amino acids long. CDR1 is MNHEY, CDR2 SVGAGI, per germline. The CDR3 DNA reads as TGTGCCAGCAGTATAGGGTTCTCAACTAATGAAAAACTGTTTTTT. Its protein product is CASSIGFSTNEKLFF.

V is TRBV6-5 and J is TRBJ1-1; no clear D. The V end was cut by 0 bases, the J end by 0 bases, with 8 bases between. Germline V lookup: CDR1 MNHEY, CDR2 SVGAGI. CDR3 length: 15 amino acids. The CDR3 DNA reads as TGTGCCAGCAGTTACTCGAAGAGGATGAACACTGAAGCTTTCTTT. It is translated as CASSYSKRMNTEAFF.